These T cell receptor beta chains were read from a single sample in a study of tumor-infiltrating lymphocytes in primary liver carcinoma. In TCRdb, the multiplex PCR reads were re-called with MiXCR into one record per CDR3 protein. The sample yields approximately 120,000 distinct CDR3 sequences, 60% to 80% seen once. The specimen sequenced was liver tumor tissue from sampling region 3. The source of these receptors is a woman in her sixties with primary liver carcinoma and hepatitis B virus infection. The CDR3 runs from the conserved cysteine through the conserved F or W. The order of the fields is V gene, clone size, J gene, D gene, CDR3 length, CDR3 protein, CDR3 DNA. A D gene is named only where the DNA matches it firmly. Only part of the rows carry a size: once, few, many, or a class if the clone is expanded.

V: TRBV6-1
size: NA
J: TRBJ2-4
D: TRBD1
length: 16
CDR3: CASSGQALLRKNIQYF
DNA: TGTGCCAGCAGCGGACAGGCGCTACTAAGGAAAAACATTCAGTACTTC

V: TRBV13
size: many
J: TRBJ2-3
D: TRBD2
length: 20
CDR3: CASSLPFTSGSPDSTDTQYF
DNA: TGTGCCAGCAGCTTACCCTTCACTAGCGGGAGCCCCGATAGCACAGATACGCAGTATTTT

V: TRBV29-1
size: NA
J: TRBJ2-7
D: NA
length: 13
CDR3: CSFSRSVFYEQYF
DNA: TGCAGCTTTTCTAGGTCCGTATTTTACGAGCAGTACTTC

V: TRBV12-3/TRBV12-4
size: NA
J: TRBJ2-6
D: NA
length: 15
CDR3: CANSLRRAGANVLTF
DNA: TGTGCCAACAGTTTGCGCAGGGCTGGGGCCAACGTCCTGACTTTC

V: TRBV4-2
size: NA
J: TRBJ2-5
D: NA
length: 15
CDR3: CASSQDLGVRETQYF
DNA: TGTGCCAGTAGCCAAGATCTGGGCGTGCGGGAGACCCAGTACTTC

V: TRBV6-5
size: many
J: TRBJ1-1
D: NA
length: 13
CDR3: CASRYSGDSEAFF
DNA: TGTGCCAGCAGGTACAGTGGGGACTCTGAAGCTTTCTTT

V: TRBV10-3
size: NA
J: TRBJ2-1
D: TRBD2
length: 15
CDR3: CATSGLAGGRDEQFF
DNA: TGTGCCACCAGTGGACTAGCGGGAGGAAGGGATGAGCAGTTCTTC

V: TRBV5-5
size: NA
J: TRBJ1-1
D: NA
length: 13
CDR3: CAGSREFNTGAFF
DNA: TGTGCCGGCAGCCGGGAGTTCAACACTGGAGCTTTCTTT

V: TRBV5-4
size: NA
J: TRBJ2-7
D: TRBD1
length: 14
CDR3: CANSLDRGRYEQYF
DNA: TGTGCTAACAGCTTGGACAGGGGACGCTACGAGCAGTACTTC

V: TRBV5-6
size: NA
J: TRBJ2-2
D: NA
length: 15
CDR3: CASSLFNNAIGELFF
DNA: TGTGCCAGCAGCTTGTTTAACAACGCCATCGGGGAGCTGTTTTTT

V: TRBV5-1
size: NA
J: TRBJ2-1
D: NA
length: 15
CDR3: CASSPPGSSYNEQFF
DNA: TGCGCCAGCAGCCCTCCGGGGAGCTCCTACAATGAGCAGTTCTTC

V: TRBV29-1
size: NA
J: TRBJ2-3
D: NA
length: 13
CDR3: CSVRGAGPSMQYF
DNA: TGCAGCGTGAGAGGGGCTGGCCCGTCCATGCAGTATTTT

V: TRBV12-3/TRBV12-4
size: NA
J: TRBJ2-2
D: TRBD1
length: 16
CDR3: CASSRQGAGNTGELFF
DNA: TGTGCCAGCAGTCGACAGGGGGCAGGGAACACCGGGGAGCTGTTTTTT

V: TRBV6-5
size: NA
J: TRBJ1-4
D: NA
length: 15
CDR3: CACSYSSPRSEKLFF
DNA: TGTGCCTGCAGTTACTCGAGCCCAAGGAGTGAAAAACTGTTTTTT

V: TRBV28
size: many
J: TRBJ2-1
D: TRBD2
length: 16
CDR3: CASSSRTSGILNEQFF
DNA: TGTGCCAGCAGTTCCAGGACTAGCGGGATCCTTAATGAGCAGTTCTTC

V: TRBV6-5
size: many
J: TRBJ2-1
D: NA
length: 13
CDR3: CASRKGPYNEQFF
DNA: TGTGCCAGCAGGAAGGGTCCCTACAATGAGCAGTTCTTC

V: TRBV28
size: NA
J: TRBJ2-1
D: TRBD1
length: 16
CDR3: CASVVAGTGGRDEQFF
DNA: TGTGCCAGCGTCGTTGCGGGGACAGGGGGCCGAGATGAGCAGTTCTTC

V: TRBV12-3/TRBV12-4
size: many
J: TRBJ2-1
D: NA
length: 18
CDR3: CASSLVALWRDLYNEQFF
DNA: TGTGCCAGCAGTTTAGTCGCCCTTTGGCGGGATCTTTACAATGAGCAGTTCTTC

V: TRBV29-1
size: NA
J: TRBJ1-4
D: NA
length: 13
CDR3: CSVGTGGDVKLFF
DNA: TGCAGCGTTGGGACGGGGGGCGATGTAAAACTGTTTTTT

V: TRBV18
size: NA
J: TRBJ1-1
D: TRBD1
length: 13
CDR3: CASSLQGGTEAFF
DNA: TGTGCCAGCTCACTCCAGGGGGGTACTGAAGCTTTCTTT

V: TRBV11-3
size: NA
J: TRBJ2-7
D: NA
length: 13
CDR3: CASGITGYHKQYF
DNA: TGTGCCAGCGGCATCACAGGGTATCACAAGCAGTACTTC

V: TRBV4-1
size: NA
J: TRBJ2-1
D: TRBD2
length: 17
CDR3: CAISQVTSGRMRNEQFF
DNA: TGTGCCATCAGCCAAGTGACTAGCGGGAGGATGCGGAATGAGCAGTTCTTC

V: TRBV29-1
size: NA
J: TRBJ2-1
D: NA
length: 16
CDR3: CSVEDVSLMHYNEQFF
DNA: TGTAGCGTTGAAGATGTAAGCTTAATGCACTACAATGAGCAGTTCTTC

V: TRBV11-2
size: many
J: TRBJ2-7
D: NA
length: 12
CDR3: CASSPGFGEQYF
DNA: TGTGCCAGCAGCCCGGGGTTCGGGGAGCAGTACTTC

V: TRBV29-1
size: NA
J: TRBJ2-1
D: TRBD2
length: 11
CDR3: CSVWAGGEQIF
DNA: TGCAGCGTGTGGGCGGGGGGGGAGCAGATCTTC

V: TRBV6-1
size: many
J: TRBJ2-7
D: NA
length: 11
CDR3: CAGGQGHEQYF
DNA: TGTGCCGGAGGGCAGGGCCACGAGCAGTACTTC

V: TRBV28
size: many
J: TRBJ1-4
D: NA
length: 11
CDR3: CAGGRNEKLFF
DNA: TGTGCCGGGGGACGGAATGAAAAACTGTTTTTT

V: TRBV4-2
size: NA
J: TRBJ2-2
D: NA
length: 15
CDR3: CASSARASAIGELFF
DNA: TGTGCCAGCAGCGCTCGGGCTAGCGCCATCGGGGAGCTATTTTTT

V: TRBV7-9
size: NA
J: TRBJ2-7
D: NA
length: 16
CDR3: CASSLMGRETAYEQYF
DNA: TGTGCCAGCAGCTTAATGGGGCGAGAAACTGCCTACGAGCAGTACTTC

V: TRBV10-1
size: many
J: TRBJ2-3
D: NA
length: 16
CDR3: CASSGGTPYSTDTQYF
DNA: TGCGCCAGCAGTGGGGGGACACCTTACAGCACAGATACGCAGTATTTT

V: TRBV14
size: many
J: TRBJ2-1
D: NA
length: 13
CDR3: CASSQRGTGEQFF
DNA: TGTGCCAGCAGCCAAAGGGGGACGGGTGAGCAGTTCTTC

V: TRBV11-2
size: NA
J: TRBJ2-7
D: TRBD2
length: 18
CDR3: CASSPWGTSGVRSYEQYF
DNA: TGTGCCAGCAGCCCCTGGGGGACCAGCGGGGTGAGGTCCTACGAGCAGTACTTC

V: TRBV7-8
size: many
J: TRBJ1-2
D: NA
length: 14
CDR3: CASSPSQPVYGYTF
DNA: TGTGCCAGCAGCCCTAGCCAGCCGGTCTATGGCTACACCTTC

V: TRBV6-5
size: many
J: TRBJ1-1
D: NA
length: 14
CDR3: CASSPGRRNGEAFF
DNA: TGTGCCAGCAGTCCGGGCCGCCGGAACGGTGAAGCTTTCTTT

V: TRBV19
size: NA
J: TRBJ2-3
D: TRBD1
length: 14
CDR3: CASTGRGSTDTQYF
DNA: TGTGCCAGTACCGGCAGGGGGAGCACAGATACGCAGTATTTT

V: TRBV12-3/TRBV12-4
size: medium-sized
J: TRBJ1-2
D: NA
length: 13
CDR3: CASSPTSPGGYTF
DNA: TGTGCCAGCAGTCCTACCAGCCCTGGGGGCTACACCTTC

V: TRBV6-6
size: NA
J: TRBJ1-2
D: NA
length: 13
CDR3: CASSSDGLDGYTF
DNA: TGTGCAAGCAGTTCGGACGGATTGGACGGCTACACCTTC

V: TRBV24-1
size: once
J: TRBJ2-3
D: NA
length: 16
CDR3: CATSDPKASSTYTQYF
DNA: TGTGCCACCAGTGATCCCAAGGCCTCGAGCACATATACGCAGTATTTT

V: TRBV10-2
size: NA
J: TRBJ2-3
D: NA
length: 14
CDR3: CASSRQDRTDTQYF
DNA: TGCGCCAGCAGCCGGCAGGACCGGACAGATACGCAGTATTTT

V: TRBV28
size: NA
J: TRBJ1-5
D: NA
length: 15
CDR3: CASTRTKGFNQPQHF
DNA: TGTGCCAGCACCAGAACCAAGGGGTTCAATCAGCCCCAGCATTTT

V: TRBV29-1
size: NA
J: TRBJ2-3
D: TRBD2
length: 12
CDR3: CSTTTAGDTQYF
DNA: TGCAGCACGACGACAGCGGGAGATACACAGTACTTT

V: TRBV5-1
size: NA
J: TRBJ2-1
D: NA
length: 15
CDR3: CASSPGIAAAAEHFF
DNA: TGTGCCAGCAGCCCGGGGATAGCGGCGGCGGCGGAGCACTTCTTC

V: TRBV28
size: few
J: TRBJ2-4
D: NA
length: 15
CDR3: CASSLSGSTSHIQYF
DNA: TGTGCCAGCAGTTTATCCGGGAGTACTTCACACATTCAGTACTTC

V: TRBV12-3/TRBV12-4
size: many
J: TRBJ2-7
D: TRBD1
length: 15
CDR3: CASSLVQGAGDEQYF
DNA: TGTGCCAGCAGTTTAGTCCAGGGGGCGGGCGACGAGCAGTACTTC

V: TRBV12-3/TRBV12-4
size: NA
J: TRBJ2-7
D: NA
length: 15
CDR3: CASSLSKGPSYEQYF
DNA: TGTGCCAGTAGTTTAAGCAAGGGTCCCTCCTACGAGCAGTACTTC

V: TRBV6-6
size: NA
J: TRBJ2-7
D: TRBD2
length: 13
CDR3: CASMGLADYEQYF
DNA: TGTGCCAGCATGGGACTAGCGGATTACGAGCAGTACTTC

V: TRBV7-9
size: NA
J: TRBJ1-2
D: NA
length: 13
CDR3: CASSSREGAGYTF
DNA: TGTGCCAGCAGCTCTAGGGAAGGGGCTGGCTACACCTTC

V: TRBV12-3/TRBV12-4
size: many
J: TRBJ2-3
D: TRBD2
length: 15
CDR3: CASSLAQAGPKTQYF
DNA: TGTGCCAGCAGTTTAGCCCAAGCGGGACCGAAGACGCAGTATTTT

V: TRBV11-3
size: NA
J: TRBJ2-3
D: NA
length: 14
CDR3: CASNFRTNTDTQYF
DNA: TGTGCCAGTAACTTTCGGACTAACACAGATACGCAGTATTTT

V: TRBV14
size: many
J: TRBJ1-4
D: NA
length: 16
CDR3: CASSRVAGSLGEKLFF
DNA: TGTGCCAGCAGCCGAGTAGCAGGGAGTCTGGGAGAAAAACTGTTTTTT

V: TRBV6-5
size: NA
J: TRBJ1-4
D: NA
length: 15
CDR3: CASAPAALTNEKLFF
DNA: TGTGCCAGCGCCCCAGCAGCACTTACGAATGAAAAACTGTTTTTT

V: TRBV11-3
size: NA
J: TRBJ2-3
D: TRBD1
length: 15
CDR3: CASSYRGEPTDTQYF
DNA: TGTGCCAGCAGCTACAGGGGTGAGCCCACAGATACGCAGTATTTT

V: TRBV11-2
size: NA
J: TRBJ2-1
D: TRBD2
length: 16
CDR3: CANSPGLAGDYSEQFF
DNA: TGTGCCAACAGCCCCGGGCTAGCGGGCGATTACAGCGAGCAGTTCTTC